The entry that follows covers one TCR beta chain sequence. The antigen is undetermined. These data originate in a study of CD8 T cells in ankylosing spondylitis. Broader study findings: Reportedly, significant enrichment of disease-linked clones occurred in matched ankylosing spondylitis synovial fluid.

CDR1 is SGHVS and CDR2 is FNYEAQ in the germline V gene. This CDR3 has 13 amino acids. V lost 1 base and J lost 6, with 9 bases in between. Using quantitative 5'-RACE with molecular barcodes, the authors made TCR beta libraries. TCRdb used MiXCR to reprocess the 5' RACE reads, holding one entry per CDR3 protein. The data contain roughly 180,000 distinct CDR3 sequences, just over 9.5% of them singletons. Sequenced material: blood, either unsorted or a sorted T cell fraction (not recorded which). This clonotype was obtained from a female donor with ankylosing spondylitis or in good health (not recorded which). The chain is built from TRBV7-6 and TRBJ1-1; perhaps TRBD1 as D (5 bases). The CDR3 sequence is CASSLGGGAEAFF. The CDR3 DNA reads as TGTGCCAGCAGCTTAGGGGGGGGTGCTGAAGCTTTCTTT.